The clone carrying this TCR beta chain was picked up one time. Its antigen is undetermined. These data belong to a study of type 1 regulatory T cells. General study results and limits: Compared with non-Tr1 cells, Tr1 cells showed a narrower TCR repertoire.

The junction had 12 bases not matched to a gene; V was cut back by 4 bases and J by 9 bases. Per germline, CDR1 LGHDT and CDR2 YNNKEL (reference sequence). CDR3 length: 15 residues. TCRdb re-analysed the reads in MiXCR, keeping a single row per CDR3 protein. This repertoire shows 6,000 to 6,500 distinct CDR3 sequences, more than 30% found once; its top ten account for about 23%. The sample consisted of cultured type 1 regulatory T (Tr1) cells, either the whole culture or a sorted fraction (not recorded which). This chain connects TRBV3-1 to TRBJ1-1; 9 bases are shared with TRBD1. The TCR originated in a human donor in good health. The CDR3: CASSLPGTGKTKAFF. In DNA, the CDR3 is TGTGCCAGCAGCCTTCCCGGGACAGGGAAAACTAAAGCTTTCTTT.